The present T cell receptor beta chain was sequenced within a study of T cells in narcolepsy. Broader study findings: In some patient and control memory CD4+ samples, autoreactive clones were absent.

Germline-derived CDR1 and CDR2 are SGDLS and YYNGEE. Trimming removed 1 base from V and 5 bases from J; junction bases left unmatched: 14. CDR3 size: 18 residues. Here immunoSEQ multiplex PCR was the method, and the copy in TCRdb shows in-frame clones only, minus some. The data show about 30,000 clones, with 75% to 85% seen just once and 1.1% held by the top ten. Turning to this clone: Antigen: not known.

Source material: CD45RA- memory CD4+ T cells from PBMCs. The gene calls are TRBV9 and TRBJ2-3; 9 bases fit TRBD2. This TCR was recovered from a human donor with narcolepsy. The DNA of the CDR3 is TGTGCCAGCAGCGTAAGTGGTTCTAGCGGGAATAGAATAGATACGCAGTATTTT. Translated: CASSVSGSSGNRIDTQYF. The full variable domain, completed using reference TRBV9 and TRBJ2-3, is DSGVTQTPKHLITATGQRVTLRCSPRSGDLSVYWYQQSLDQGLQFLIQYYNGEERAKGNILERFSAQQFPDLHSELNLSSLELGDSALYFCASSVSGSSGNRIDTQYFGPGTRLTVL.